The subject of this entry is one TCR beta chain. This sample was included in a study of T cells after posttransplantation cyclophosphamide. Busulfan-fludarabine conditioning, marrow transplant, and cyclophosphamide on days +3 and +4 were administered. Profiling relied on immunoSEQ multiplex PCR, and the TCRdb table lists in-frame clones only, not all of them. The profile shows about 900 clones, around 59% of them singletons. Trimming cost V 6 bases and J 0 bases; bases outside gene matches: 12. CDR3 length: 17 amino acids. The germline V gene encodes CDR1 SNHLY and CDR2 FYNNEI. The sequence was obtained from a male patient in his fifties who received an allogeneic stem cell transplant from an unrelated donor, was CMV-positive, and had acute GVHD only. T cells may partly derive from the graft donor. The sample in question was CD8+ T cells sorted from blood, obtained after allogeneic stem cell transplant with posttransplant cyclophosphamide. V gene TRBV2 combines with J gene TRBJ2-7, with 9 positions matching TRBD2. The CDR3 region is CASSPLRAGGSSYEQYF. CDR3 nucleotide sequence: TGTGCCAGCAGCCCTCTCAGGGCGGGAGGGAGCTCCTACGAGCAGTACTTC.